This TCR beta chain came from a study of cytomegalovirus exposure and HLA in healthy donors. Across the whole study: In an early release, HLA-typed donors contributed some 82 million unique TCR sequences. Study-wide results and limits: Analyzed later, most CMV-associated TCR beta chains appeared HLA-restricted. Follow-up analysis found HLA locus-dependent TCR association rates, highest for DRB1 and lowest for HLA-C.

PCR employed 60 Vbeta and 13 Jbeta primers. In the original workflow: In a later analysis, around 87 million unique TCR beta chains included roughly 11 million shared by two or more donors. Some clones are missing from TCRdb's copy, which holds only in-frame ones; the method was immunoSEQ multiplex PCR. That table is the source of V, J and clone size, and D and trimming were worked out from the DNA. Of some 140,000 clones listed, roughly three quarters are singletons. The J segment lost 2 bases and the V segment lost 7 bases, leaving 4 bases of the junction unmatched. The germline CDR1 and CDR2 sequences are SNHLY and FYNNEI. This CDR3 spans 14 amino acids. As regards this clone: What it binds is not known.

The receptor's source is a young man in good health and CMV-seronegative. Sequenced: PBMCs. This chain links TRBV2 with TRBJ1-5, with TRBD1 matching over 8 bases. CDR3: CASTAGGGNQPQHF. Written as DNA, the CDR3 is TGTGCCAGCACCGCAGGGGGCGGCAATCAGCCCCAGCATTTT.